This paragraph reports one TCR beta chain. The PCR had 60 Vbeta and 13 Jbeta primers. Generated by immunoSEQ multiplex PCR, the TCRdb table keeps only in-frame clones and is missing some. The table shows about 130,000 clones, with around 83% occurring only once. The sample is drawn from a study of cytomegalovirus exposure and HLA in healthy donors. Germline-derived CDR1 and CDR2 are SGHTS and YDEGEE. This CDR3 comprises 13 residues. V dropped 2 bases and J dropped 1 base, with 6 bases sitting between them. The TCR sequence derives from a man aged 50 to 59 in good health and CMV-seronegative. This chain links TRBV5-8 with TRBJ1-1; D gene uncertain. Material for sequencing was PBMCs. The CDR3 region is CASSFTQNTEAFF. CDR3 coding DNA: TGTGCCAGCAGCTTTACACAGAACACTGAAGCTTTCTTT.